This is a list of T cell receptor beta chains from one sample in a study of T cells in Graves' hyperthyroidism and ophthalmopathy. TCRdb re-analysed the multiplex PCR reads in MiXCR, keeping a single row per CDR3 protein. Among 300,000 to 350,000 distinct CDR3 sequences listed, approximately 15% were seen once. Input material: blood. These receptors all stem from a woman aged 25 to 45 with Graves' hyperthyroidism. CDR3s include the opening cysteine and the closing phenylalanine or tryptophan. The D gene is left open where the match is weak. Expanded clones get a size class; other rows say once, few or many, or leave the size out.

v_call	j_call	d_call	clone_size	cdr3_aa	cdr3_nt
TRBV29-1	TRBJ1-1	TRBD1	few	CSGQTGGPNTEAFF	TGCAGCGGCCAAACAGGGGGCCCGAACACTGAAGCTTTCTTT
TRBV25-1	TRBJ1-2	.	.	CASSSGVHGYTF	TGTGCCAGCAGTTCAGGGGTACATGGCTACACCTTC
TRBV11-2	TRBJ1-2	.	many	CASSLDQAGTGYTF	TGTGCCAGCAGCTTAGATCAGGCAGGGACTGGCTACACCTTC
TRBV11-2	TRBJ2-7	.	many	CASSLGPKEYEQYF	TGTGCCAGCAGCTTAGGCCCGAAGGAGTACGAGCAGTACTTC
TRBV3-1	TRBJ1-5	.	.	CASSQDAGSPQPQHF	TGTGCCAGCAGCCAAGATGCCGGGAGTCCTCAGCCCCAGCATTTT
TRBV11-2	TRBJ2-3	.	many	CASSFSVGRTDTQYF	TGTGCCAGCAGCTTTTCCGTCGGCAGAACAGATACGCAGTATTTT
TRBV2	TRBJ2-1	.	.	CASTLNGGQFF	TGTGCCAGCACTCTCAACGGCGGGCAGTTCTTC
TRBV6-1	TRBJ2-2	.	many	CASESSAVRNTGELFF	TGTGCCAGCGAGAGCTCCGCCGTCAGAAACACCGGGGAGCTGTTTTTT
TRBV6-1	TRBJ1-4	.	many	CASKDSDNEKLFF	TGTGCCAGCAAGGACAGCGATAATGAAAAACTGTTTTTT
TRBV6-2/TRBV6-3	TRBJ2-3	TRBD2	.	CASSYPGTSGMFTQYF	TGTGCCAGCAGTTATCCAGGGACTAGCGGGATGTTTACGCAGTATTTT
TRBV5-4	TRBJ2-2	.	.	CASSPDTNTGELFF	TGTGCCAGCAGCCCGGACACAAACACCGGGGAGCTGTTTTTT
TRBV12-3/TRBV12-4	TRBJ1-5	.	.	CASSLEADSNQPQHF	TGTGCCAGCAGTTTAGAGGCGGATAGCAATCAGCCCCAGCATTTT
TRBV12-3/TRBV12-4	TRBJ2-1	TRBD1	many	CASGQGSVYNEQFF	TGTGCCAGCGGACAGGGGAGCGTCTACAATGAGCAGTTCTTC
TRBV20-1	TRBJ2-1	TRBD2	few	CSARGLAGVSEQFF	TGCAGTGCTAGAGGGCTAGCGGGAGTCAGTGAGCAGTTCTTC
TRBV10-3	TRBJ2-7	TRBD1	few	CAINPGRGTGKIYEQYF	TGTGCCATCAACCCCGGTCGAGGGACAGGGAAGATCTACGAGCAGTACTTC
TRBV7-3	TRBJ2-1	TRBD2	many	CASSSILAGEQFF	TGTGCCAGCAGCTCCATACTAGCGGGTGAGCAGTTCTTC